This T cell receptor (beta chain) comes out of a study of T cells in Graves' hyperthyroidism and ophthalmopathy. Germline lookup yields CDR1 MNHEY and CDR2 SVGAGI. This CDR3 has 15 residues. Trimming left V 0 bases short and J 1 base short, with 6 bases between. What was amplified from RNA transcripts were TCR beta CDR3 regions. The study used the HTBI primer set for a first-round RT-PCR of the TCR CDR3. TCRdb reanalysed the multiplex PCR reads using MiXCR and keeps one entry per CDR3 protein. The sample lists 750,000 to 950,000 distinct CDR3 sequences; over 35% were seen once. Over 18 months, lack of ophthalmopathy progression marked Graves' hyperthyroidism as stable. Pregnant or lactating patients were excluded, as were those with uncontrolled infection or other autoimmune disease. Cells are PBMCs isolated from 9 to 10 ml of fresh blood.

The chain combines TRBV6-5 with TRBJ2-2; D is ambiguous. The TCR sequence derives from a man between 18 and 29 years old with Graves' hyperthyroidism. Sample: blood. The CDR3 reads CASSYSRQNTGELFF. The CDR3 DNA is TGTGCCAGCAGTTACTCGAGGCAGAACACCGGGGAGCTGTTTTTT.